The rows below give T cell receptor beta chains drawn from one sample of a study of blood T cell repertoires in COVID-19. Sequencing was performed with immunoSEQ multiplex PCR; in TCRdb, only in-frame clones are kept and a portion is missing. In the table there are 150,000 to 200,000 clones, around four fifths of which are singletons. Sequenced: PBMCs or T cells enriched from blood (not recorded which). The receptor source for this set is a woman aged 45 to 65 who had recovered from COVID-19. The CDR3 runs from the conserved cysteine through the conserved F or W. D genes are given only for firm matches. Some rows mark clone size as missing; the rest say once, few, many or name a class of expanded clone.

clone size,D gene,J gene,V gene,CDR3 protein,CDR3 DNA
NA,NA,TRBJ1-2,TRBV27,CASSRGLTLSGYGYTF,TGTGCCAGCAGTCGCGGGCTAACCCTCTCCGGCTATGGCTACACCTTC
NA,TRBD1,TRBJ1-1,TRBV29-1,CSGDRGQGLSILLNTEAFF,TGCAGCGGGGACAGGGGCCAGGGGCTATCTATATTGCTAAACACTGAAGCTTTCTTT
NA,NA,TRBJ1-1,TRBV30,CAWTTGLGGPEAFF,TGTGCCTGGACGACTGGACTGGGTGGCCCTGAAGCTTTCTTT
few,NA,TRBJ1-2,TRBV28,CASSTQGYGYTF,TGTGCCAGCAGTACCCAGGGGTATGGCTACACCTTC
few,TRBD1,TRBJ1-5,TRBV6-1,CASSDHRGFSNQPQHF,TGTGCCAGCAGTGACCACAGGGGATTCAGCAATCAGCCCCAGCATTTT
NA,TRBD1,TRBJ1-1,TRBV6-5,CASSPPGGRTEAFF,TGTGCCAGCAGCCCCCCAGGGGGACGAACTGAAGCTTTCTTT
NA,TRBD2,TRBJ2-1,TRBV18,CASSPPGLAGGHEQFF,TGTGCCAGCTCACCACCTGGACTAGCGGGAGGACATGAGCAGTTCTTC
NA,NA,TRBJ1-2,TRBV5-1,CASSLESGGHDTF,TGCGCCAGCAGCTTGGAAAGCGGGGGGCACGACACCTTC
few,NA,TRBJ1-1,TRBV5-5,CASSDYRNTEAFF,TGTGCCAGCAGCGATTACAGGAACACTGAAGCTTTCTTT
NA,TRBD1,TRBJ1-1,TRBV19,CASSIGTGGPNTEAFF,TGTGCCAGTAGTATCGGGACAGGGGGTCCGAACACTGAAGCTTTCTTT
NA,TRBD1,TRBJ1-5,TRBV7-2,CASSSDRGNQPQHF,TGTGCCAGCAGCTCGGACAGGGGGAATCAGCCCCAGCATTTT
few,TRBD2,TRBJ2-2,TRBV19,CASNRIGGITGELFF,TGTGCCAGTAATAGAATCGGGGGGATCACCGGGGAGCTGTTTTTT
NA,NA,TRBJ2-3,TRBV19,CASFPTSGSLPDTQYF,TGTGCCAGTTTTCCCACGAGCGGCAGCCTCCCAGATACGCAGTATTTT